This T cell receptor (beta chain) was recovered during a study of PD-1 blockade in classical Hodgkin lymphoma. Study-level points and caveats: TCR diversity in CD4+, not CD8+, cells rose significantly by C4D1.

This CDR3 contains 16 residues. Germline CDR1 is SNHLY and CDR2 is FYNNEI. V was pared by 8 bases and J by 8 bases, with 12 bases of the junction left unmatched. Comments on this clone: Its antigen is not known.

Patients all relapsed after autologous stem cell transplantation, and there was variation in brentuximab vedotin exposure. This table comes from immunoSEQ multiplex PCR, and its TCRdb copy is limited to in-frame clones, with some not included. In the table there are about 17,000 clones, roughly 60% of which are singletons. The chain employs TRBV2 and TRBJ2-2; 12 bases are a match to TRBD2. The TCR originated in a human donor with classical Hodgkin lymphoma. The source was peripheral blood mononuclear cells (PBMCs), collected before the second cycle of nivolumab. DNA of the CDR3: TGTGCCAGCGGCTCCCTAGCGGGAGGGCCAGTGGGGGAGCTGTTTTTT. Protein: CASGSLAGGPVGELFF.